The 15 T cell receptor beta chains below come from one sample, sequenced in a study of molecular identifiers for immune sequencing clone quantification. TCRdb itself ran the PCR reads through MiXCR, one entry per CDR3 protein. The sample carries about 630,000 distinct CDR3 sequences, roughly 27% recorded once. The sequenced sample was naive CD8+ T cells from blood, with Jurkat cell RNA spiked in. Noted subset: FACS-sorted CD8+CD4-CCR7+CD45RA+ naive T cells. The receptor set was obtained from a human donor in good health. Some libraries in this study had Jurkat cell RNA spiked in.

The chain employs TRBV12-3 or TRBV12-4 and TRBJ2-7; D gene unclear. The ends were cut back, 3 bases at V and 6 bases at J, with 6 bases in the middle. The CDR3 is 11 amino acids. The CDR3 protein is CASSFNGEQYF. CDR3 in DNA: TGTGCCAGCAGTTTCAATGGCGAGCAGTACTTC.

This clonotype appeared a few times. J is TRBJ2-7 and V is TRBV20-1, with 7 bases fitting TRBD1. The CDR3 runs 13 residues. The V gene end was trimmed by 6 bases and the J gene end by 3 bases; junction bases not matched to a gene: 8. CDR1 and CDR2 (germline): DFQATT, SNEGSKA (reference sequence). CDR3 amino acids: CSARGLEDYEQYF. CDR3 bases: TGCAGTGCCAGGGGGTTAGAGGACTACGAGCAGTACTTC.

This clonotype was recorded a few times. The rearrangement uses TRBV7-6 and TRBJ2-7; D gene uncertain. Per germline, CDR1 SGHVS and CDR2 FNYEAQ. The CDR3 extends over 15 amino acids. Trimming took off 1 base at V and 4 bases at J, with 14 bases between the two ends. CDR3 nucleotide sequence: TGTGCCAGCAGCTTAGAGACTGGCAGTGGATACGAGCAGTACTTC. Translating it yields CASSLETGSGYEQYF.

V gene TRBV6-6 combines with J gene TRBJ2-7; TRBD2 agrees at 13 bases. J lost 6 bases, V lost 4 bases, and 6 bases had no gene match. The CDR3 sequence is 15 residues long. CDR1 and CDR2 from the germline V gene are MNHNY and SVGAGI (reference sequence). CDR3 nucleotide sequence: TGTGCCAGCAGTTCAGGACTAGCGGGAGTAAGCGAGCAGTACTTC. It specifies CASSSGLAGVSEQYF.

The CDR3 DNA reads TGTGCCAGCAGTCCCGGCTTGGGCAGCTACTACAATGAGCAGTTCTTC. It encodes CASSPGLGSYYNEQFF. This chain links TRBV6-5 with TRBJ2-1, with D uncertain. Germline V CDR1 and CDR2: MNHEY, SVGAGI. V lost 5 bases to trimming and J lost 3 bases, with 17 bases between them. This CDR3 spans 16 amino acids.

This clonotype was picked up one time. A read error may account for a junction end that differs from germline. The chain carries TRBV27 and TRBJ2-2, with no clear D. Germline-derived CDR1 and CDR2 are MNHEY and SMNVEV (reference sequence). The CDR3 runs to 14 residues. CDR3 protein: CANSFGARTGELFF. Here the CDR3 DNA reads TGTGCCAACAGTTTTGGAGCGCGTACCGGGGAGCTGTTTTTT.

The chain combines TRBV6-2 or TRBV6-3 with TRBJ2-1, with 9 bases aligning to TRBD2. The CDR3 has 14 amino acids. Germline CDR1 is MNHEY and CDR2 is SVGEGT. V was pared by 11 bases and J by 3 bases, with 8 bases of the junction left unmatched. CDR3 sequence: CAGTIAGDYNEQFF. In DNA form, the CDR3 reads TGTGCCGGCACGATAGCGGGGGACTACAATGAGCAGTTCTTC.

V is TRBV12-3 or TRBV12-4 and J is TRBJ2-2, with a tentative D call TRBD1 (6 bases). The CDR3 contains 14 residues. V was clipped by 3 bases and J by 5 bases, with 10 bases between them. The CDR3 bases are TGTGCCAGCAGTTTGGTGGGACATACCGGGGAGCTGTTTTTT. Translated: CASSLVGHTGELFF.

As concerns this clonotype: This clone may be a read error of a much larger clone one base away. The rearrangement uses TRBV30 and TRBJ2-7; D perhaps matches TRBD2 (6 bases). Per the germline V gene, CDR1 is GTSNPN and CDR2 is SVGIG (reference sequence). This CDR3 contains 11 residues. The CDR3 DNA is TGTGCCTTGAGTGCGGGGTTAGAGCAGTACTTC. Its protein is CALSAGLEQYF.

This clonotype was recorded at least ten times. The V call is TRBV7-6, the J call TRBJ1-5; D is unclear. Per the germline V gene, CDR1 is SGHVS and CDR2 is FNYEAQ. The CDR3 covers 15 residues. V was pared by 6 bases and J by 1 base, with 13 bases between. In DNA, the CDR3 is TGTGCCAGCAGTTTGTTTTCCAACAGCAATCAGCCCCAGCATTTT. Translation: CASSLFSNSNQPQHF.

Note on this clonotype: A clone one base away is much larger, so this may be a read error. The V gene is TRBV5-1, the J gene TRBJ2-5; possible D gene TRBD2, 6 bases. The CDR3 consists of 14 residues. Germline V gene sequence: CDR1 SGHRS, CDR2 YFSETQ. This CDR3 is CASSRWGDQVTQYF. The CDR3 DNA reads as TGCGCCAGCAGTAGGTGGGGGGATCAAGTGACCCAGTACTTC.

The chain combines TRBV20-1 with TRBJ2-3; D possibly corresponds to TRBD2 (5 bases). V dropped 1 base and J dropped 0 bases, with 11 bases sitting between them. CDR1 is DFQATT and CDR2 is SNEGSKA in the germline V gene (reference sequence). The CDR3 contains 15 residues. The CDR3 here is CSARGLSTSTDTQYF. DNA for the CDR3: TGCAGTGCTAGAGGACTATCTACTAGCACAGATACGCAGTATTTT.

This clonotype showed up just a few times. This rearrangement joins TRBV18 to TRBJ2-5; D ambiguous. The CDR3 spans 13 residues. Germline values: CDR1 KGHSH, CDR2 LQKENI. Trimming removed 0 bases from V and 3 bases from J, with 5 bases in between. CDR3 bases: TGTGCCAGCTCACCACCGTCTGAAGAGACCCAGTACTTC. Translated, it gives CASSPPSEETQYF.

This clonotype has ten or more counts. The genes are TRBV29-1 and TRBJ2-3, with 11 bases identical to TRBD2. Trimming took 6 bases from V and 4 from J; bases not matched to a gene: 6. Germline CDR1 is SQVTM and CDR2 is ANQGSEA. CDR3 length equals 14 residues. CDR3: CSVYTSGSADTQYF. CDR3 DNA sequence: TGCAGCGTGTATACTAGCGGGAGTGCAGATACGCAGTATTTT.

This clonotype was detected only a few times. The chain employs TRBV29-1 and TRBJ2-1; D is uncertain. Germline values: CDR1 SQVTM, CDR2 ANQGSEA. The CDR3 is made up of 14 amino acids. The V end lost 5 bases, the J end lost 0 bases, and 11 bases lay between the germline ends. The DNA for the CDR3 is TGCAGCGTTCCGGGCTATACCTCCTACAATGAGCAGTTCTTC. This translates into CSVPGYTSYNEQFF.